This T cell receptor beta chain was observed in a study of cytomegalovirus exposure and HLA in healthy donors. Study-wide findings and caveats: Sequence variants that were highly shared formed a cluster that was likely a sequencing artifact.

The V and J ends lost 2 bases and 7 bases respectively, with 11 bases between them. Germline V gives CDR1 MDHEN, CDR2 SYDVKM. CDR3 length: 13 amino acids. In the PCR, 60 Vbeta and 13 Jbeta primers were used. Clones were sequenced by immunoSEQ multiplex PCR, and TCRdb holds only the in-frame ones, with some missing. The repertoire consists of tens of thousands of clones, with roughly 8.2% occurring once and the leading ten covering approximately 2.5%. This clone was detected a few times. Its antigen is not known. The TCR comes from a man aged 50-60 years in good health and CMV-seronegative. The chain uses TRBV28 and TRBJ1-2; tentatively, D is TRBD1 (5 bases). The sequenced sample was PBMCs. The CDR3 sequence: CASSLPQGRGYTF. The CDR3 coding sequence is TGTGCCAGCAGTTTACCCCAGGGCCGTGGCTACACCTTC.